This TCR beta chain was recovered during a study of OX40 agonist ivuxolimab in advanced cancers. Study at large: Partial responses, seen in three patients, involved one hepatocellular carcinoma and two cutaneous melanomas.

Method: immunoSEQ multiplex PCR; TCRdb's copy keeps in-frame clones and lacks some. The sample lists around 30,000 clones; approximately 91% were seen once. Study conclusions and caveats: Expanded clones belonging to CD8+ T cells outnumbered, on average, those of CD4+.

The length of the CDR3 is 15 residues. The germline CDR1 and CDR2 sequences are SEHNR and FQNEAQ (reference sequence). Trimming took 5 bases from V and 6 from J; bases not matched to a gene: 9. On this clone itself: The antigen is unknown.

Sequenced here: CD4+ or CD8+ T cells sorted from blood, sampled in a trial of the OX40 agonist ivuxolimab. The chain has TRBV7-9 and TRBJ2-2, with 7 bases aligning to TRBD2. This TCR derives from an adult with an advanced solid tumor such as melanoma, head and neck, liver or kidney cancer. This chain's CDR3 is CASSPGRLGAGELFF. In DNA, the CDR3 is TGTGCCAGCAGCCCCGGGAGGCTTGGCGCCGGGGAGCTGTTTTTT.